Each of the 17 T cell receptor beta chains below was sequenced from the same sample in a study of blood T cell repertoires in COVID-19. The method was immunoSEQ multiplex PCR; TCRdb's version includes in-frame clones alone and lacks a portion of them. Of about 150,000 clones listed, approximately 80% were seen once; the top ten hold 7.2%. The sequencing input was peripheral blood. All receptors come from a woman in her forties or fifties in a cohort sampled during active or convalescent COVID-19.

As to this clone: Other DNA sequences in this specimen translate into the identical CDR3. The genes are TRBV7-2 and TRBJ2-7; no clear D gene. Looked up from germline, CDR1 is SGHTA and CDR2 is FQGNSA. Trimming removed 6 bases from V and 3 bases from J, with 6 bases in between. The length of the CDR3 is 11 residues. In DNA, the CDR3 is TGTGCCAGCAGTTTGAGCTACGAGCAGTACTTC. As protein: CASSLSYEQYF. Variable domain in full (rest from reference TRBV7-2 and TRBJ2-7): GAGVSQSPSNKVTEKGKDVELRCDPISGHTALYWYRQSLGQGLEFLIYFQGNSAPDKSGLPSDRFSAERTGGSVSTLTIQRTQQEDSAVYLCASSLSYEQYFGPGTRLTVT.

J is TRBJ2-2 and V is TRBV18; no clear D gene. This CDR3 comprises 14 residues. V dropped 5 bases and J dropped 6 bases, with 13 bases sitting between them. Germline CDR1 and CDR2: KGHSH and LQKENI. CDR3 sequence: CASSAYGFSGELFF. The CDR3 DNA is TGTGCCAGCTCAGCCTACGGGTTCTCCGGGGAGCTGTTTTTT.

The CDR3 DNA follows: TGTGCCAGCAGCTTTCCGGTGAACAACTATGGCTACACCTTC. Protein product: CASSFPVNNYGYTF. The chain couples TRBV7-9 to TRBJ1-2; D gene unclear. From germline, CDR1 is SEHNR and CDR2 FQNEAQ (reference sequence). The CDR3 totals 14 residues. V was clipped by 3 bases and J by 2 bases, with 10 bases between them.

The chain combines TRBV4-3 with TRBJ1-2; D is possibly TRBD1 (5 bases). The length of the CDR3 is 18 residues. Germline loops: CDR1 LGHNA, CDR2 YSLEER. V lost 0 bases to trimming and J lost 4 bases, with 21 bases between them. The CDR3 here is CASSQELRLRDLVYGYTF. The CDR3 bases are TGCGCCAGCAGCCAAGAACTGCGGCTCAGGGATCTGGTCTATGGCTACACCTTC.

This rearrangement joins TRBV7-2 to TRBJ1-1; 7 nucleotides line up with TRBD1. This CDR3 spans 16 amino acids. Germline assignment: CDR1 SGHTA and CDR2 FQGNSA. Trimming at V came to 0 bases and at J to 6 bases, leaving 10 bases not matched to a gene. The CDR3 region is CASSLAKGARTSEAFF. The CDR3 DNA reads as TGTGCCAGCAGCTTAGCCAAGGGGGCAAGGACCTCTGAAGCTTTCTTT.

V gene TRBV7-3 combines with J gene TRBJ2-2; D is ambiguous. The germline V and J ends were trimmed by 4 bases and 0 bases, with 3 bases remaining between them. The CDR3 runs 13 residues. Germline V lookup: CDR1 SGHTA, CDR2 FQGTGA. This CDR3 is CASSSTNTGELFF. The CDR3 region has the DNA TGTGCCAGCAGCTCAACGAACACCGGGGAGCTGTTTTTT.

The chain uses TRBV7-3 and TRBJ2-1, with D hard to call. Trimming shortened V by 3 bases and J by 10 bases, and 10 bases separated the two germline ends. Germline CDR1 SGHTA, CDR2 FQGTGA. The CDR3 runs to 12 residues. The CDR3: CASSFPPGEQFF. The CDR3 nucleotides read TGTGCCAGCAGCTTCCCTCCAGGAGAGCAGTTCTTC. Complete variable domain (other parts from reference TRBV7-3 and TRBJ2-1): GAGVSQTPSNKVTEKGKYVELRCDPISGHTALYWYRQSLGQGPEFLIYFQGTGAADDSGLPNDRFFAVRPEGSVSTLKIQRTERGDSAVYLCASSFPPGEQFFGPGTRLTVL.

The rearrangement uses TRBV5-1 and TRBJ1-5; no firm D call. The CDR3 contains 15 residues. Germline V gives CDR1 SGHRS, CDR2 YFSETQ. The V and J ends lost 10 bases and 4 bases respectively, with 21 bases between them. The CDR3 reads CARIVSGRLNQPQHF. The CDR3 DNA is TGCGCCCGCATTGTGTCAGGCAGGCTTAATCAGCCCCAGCATTTT.

V is TRBV19 and J is TRBJ1-2; the D is unclear. The germline gives CDR1 LNHDA, CDR2 SQIVND (reference sequence). Trimming took 3 bases from V and 4 from J, leaving 6 bases between them. CDR3 size: 12 residues. The CDR3 loop reads CASSIPPYGYTF. The DNA for the CDR3 is TGTGCCAGTAGTATCCCTCCCTATGGCTACACCTTC.

This clone was seen a handful of times. V and J are TRBV16 and TRBJ2-7; D possibly corresponds to TRBD2 (5 bases). CDR1 is KGHSY, CDR2 FQNENV, per germline. This CDR3 has 15 amino acids. V was cut by 0 bases and J by 0 bases, with 9 bases left in between. The chain's CDR3 is CASSQSGSGSYEQYF. The CDR3 DNA is TGTGCCAGCAGCCAATCAGGGAGTGGCTCCTACGAGCAGTACTTC.

This clone occurred once. V gene TRBV2 combines with J gene TRBJ2-1, with D unclear. Trimming removed 6 bases from V and 8 bases from J, with 8 bases in between. This CDR3 region has 11 residues. In germline, CDR1 is SNHLY, CDR2 FYNNEI. CDR3 coding DNA: TGTGCCAGCAGCGCTAGATATGAGCAGTTCTTC. The encoded protein is CASSARYEQFF.

J is TRBJ1-3 and V is TRBV5-1; 8 positions agree with TRBD1. Looked up from germline, CDR1 is SGHRS and CDR2 is YFSETQ. V lost 2 bases, J lost 3 bases, and 4 bases stayed unmatched. The CDR3 runs 15 residues. CDR3 sequence reads: CASSFQGANGNTIYF. The CDR3 coding sequence is TGCGCCAGCAGCTTCCAGGGGGCGAATGGAAACACCATATATTTT.

As concerns this clone: This sample also contains other DNA sequences that code for the same CDR3. The chain joins TRBV18 to TRBJ1-1; 7 bases line up with TRBD1. V lost 0 bases and J lost 4; bases outside the gene matches: 5. Germline-derived CDR1 and CDR2 are KGHSH and LQKENI. CDR3 length equals 15 residues. CDR3 protein: CASSPPTGAPTEAFF. The DNA of the CDR3 is TGTGCCAGCTCACCACCAACAGGGGCGCCCACTGAAGCTTTCTTT.

On this clone: The germline gene is not matched at one end of the junction; a read error may be the cause. CDR3 DNA: TGTGCCAGGAGTGAACTTGGAGCGGGTGCGAACACCGGGGAGCTGTTTTTT. This codes for CARSELGAGANTGELFF. This chain uses TRBV25-1 with TRBJ2-2; D may be TRBD2 (6 bases). The CDR3 has 17 amino acids. CDR1 and CDR2 (germline): MGHDK, SYGVNS.

J is TRBJ1-1 and V is TRBV30, with 7 bases fitting TRBD1. Losses at the gene ends were 5 bases for V and 1 base for J; bases not matched to a gene: 10. This CDR3 has 15 amino acids. Germline V lookup: CDR1 GTSNPN, CDR2 SVGIG (reference sequence). The CDR3 DNA reads as TGTGCCTGGGACAGGGCTTTGATCGAGAACACTGAAGCTTTCTTT. Translated, it gives CAWDRALIENTEAFF.

V gene TRBV11-1 combines with J gene TRBJ1-4; TRBD1 might be the D (6 bases). The CDR3 runs 14 residues. Germline loops: CDR1 SGHAT, CDR2 FQDESV (reference sequence). The ends were cut back, 4 bases at V and 7 bases at J, with 13 bases in the middle. The CDR3 loop reads CASSSRGTVEKLFF. Written as DNA, the CDR3 is TGTGCCAGCAGCTCCAGGGGTACGGTTGAAAAACTGTTTTTT.

The genes are TRBV3-1 (or the pseudogene TRBV3-2) and TRBJ1-2, with D uncertain. Germline CDR1 and CDR2: LGHDT and YNNKEL (reference sequence). The CDR3 totals 14 residues. V lost 0 bases and J 6 bases, leaving 11 bases between the germline ends. As DNA, the CDR3 is TGTGCCAGCAGCCAAGAAGGGAGGCTGGATGGCTACACCTTC. This codes for CASSQEGRLDGYTF.